This note documents a single TCR beta chain sequence. Its antigen remains unidentified. One junction end disagrees with the germline gene, perhaps due to a read error. TCRbeta CDR3 regions were amplified from genomic DNA using the immunoSEQ Assay, a bias-controlled multiplex PCR. The authors processed their data as follows. The number of nucleated cells in each sample was estimated from the amplification of reference gene primers within the assay. To quantify the absolute abundance of each unique TCRbeta CDR3 rearrangement, sequence reads were collapsed and filtered. For each sample, productive Simpson clonality was calculated by taking the square root of Simpson's diversity index across productive rearrangements. Imported from immuneACCESS, the table was reduced by TCRdb to in-frame sequences with V and J called. These copies leave out some clones; in studies compared against another copy, an unresolved V gene accounts for under half, and the cause of the remainder is not known. For V, J and clone size, that table is used; D and trimming come from the DNA. The sample has 130,000 or so clones on record, about four fifths of them singletons. Of the sample, roughly 3.5% falls within the top ten clones.

The data stem from a study of blood T cell repertoires in COVID-19 (dated by TCRdb to the early 2020s). Broadly, across the study: Collaborator samples came from the United States, Italy and Spain and covered acute and convalescent phases of COVID-19. The samples were drawn from two sources: the first 160 participants of the ongoing ImmuneRACE study, and 1,200 or so subjects contributed by 6 global collaborators. The material from the prospective study consisted of cDNA or gDNA derived from T cells, B-cell-depleted T cells, or PBMCs. The dataset comprised deeply sampled blood TCRbeta repertoires from subjects exposed to, actively infected with, or recovered from COVID-19. The sample metadata nearly always contained a de-identified subject ID, COVID-19 status, age in years and sex. The repertoires were made available in a free public database intended to serve as a resource for research on the immune response to SARS-CoV-2. HLA class I and class II types, where available, came from metadata supplied by the sample provider rather than from assay-based typing. What the work shows at the level of the full study, not this receptor alone: The amount of clinical and demographic metadata varied by source and participant and was provided uncurated.

For CDR1 and CDR2, the germline V gene (reference sequence) lists SSHAT and FNYEAQ. Inclusive of the bounding cysteine and phenylalanine, the CDR3 is 16 residues long. The kept DNA is CDR3 alone, 48 bases in frame from the first base. Enrolling through a virtual design, the prospective study's participants ranged in age from roughly 18 to 90 years and lived across roughly 24 United States geographic areas. In the prospective study, cohorts were assigned on the basis of participant-reported clinical history obtained from a screening survey and a study questionnaire. Mobile phlebotomists in the prospective study collected whole blood, serum and a nasopharyngeal or oropharyngeal swab from every participant. Additional blood draws and questionnaires over an approximately two-month period could optionally be provided by prospective study participants. Prospective study blood samples were shipped either frozen or at room temperature before DNA extraction.

This receptor was obtained from a woman aged 45-59 years with acute COVID-19. The sample consisted of PBMCs or T cells enriched from blood (not recorded which). The chain was built from TRBV7-7 and TRBJ2-1; 10 bases in the middle match TRBD1. The nucleotide sequence reads as follows: TGTGCTAGCAGCTTAAGTTCAGGACAGGGGGAGAATGAGCAGTTCTTC. The resulting protein is CASSLSSGQGENEQFF.